These 4 T cell receptor beta chains were all obtained from the same sample, sequenced in a study of shared clonotypes between healthy human individuals. The method was immunoSEQ multiplex PCR; TCRdb's version includes in-frame clones alone and lacks a portion of them. The table has approximately 710,000 clones, roughly 87% seen once. The sequencing input was memory CD8+ T cells from PBMCs. Subset reported: CD45RO+ cells pooled with CCR7-negative TemRA cells. The source is a man between 18 and 35 years old in good health. Some clones in this sample may be carry-over from other donors' samples.

The J gene is TRBJ1-1, the V gene TRBV9; possibly TRBD1 for D (5 bases). V lost 3 bases, J lost 2 bases, and 11 bases lay in between. The CDR3 totals 14 residues. Germline V gives CDR1 SGDLS, CDR2 YYNGEE. The CDR3 protein is CASSGGGTNTEAFF. For the CDR3, the DNA is TGTGCCAGCAGCGGTGGGGGGACCAACACTGAAGCTTTCTTT.

The rearrangement uses TRBV18 and TRBJ2-1; no reliable D call. The CDR3 contains 15 residues. The V gene lost 1 base and the J gene lost 4 bases, with 11 bases spanning the gap. Germline lookup yields CDR1 KGHSH and CDR2 LQKENI. CDR3 in amino acids: CASSPRAPAYNEQFF. DNA of the CDR3: TGTGCCAGCTCACCACGGGCGCCCGCATACAATGAGCAGTTCTTC.

This clone turned up a few times. This chain joins TRBV10-3 and TRBJ1-1; TRBD1 matches at 9 bases. The germline V gene has CDR1 ENHRY and CDR2 SYGVKD. J lost 0 bases, V lost 6 bases, and 2 bases had no gene match. This CDR3 has 14 amino acids. The CDR3 region is CAIRGDRVNTEAFF. The CDR3 bases are TGTGCCATCAGGGGGGACAGGGTGAACACTGAAGCTTTCTTT.

In this sample, this clone turned up once. The chain has TRBV6-6 and TRBJ2-3; TRBD2 agrees at 9 bases. The CDR3 length is 14 residues. Germline values: CDR1 MNHNY, CDR2 SVGAGI (reference sequence). V was pared by 6 bases and J by 3 bases, with 4 bases of the junction left unmatched. The chain's CDR3 is CASSLAGETDTQYF. The CDR3, as DNA: TGTGCCAGCAGCTTAGCGGGAGAAACAGATACGCAGTATTTT.